The T cell receptor (beta chain) described here comes from a study of neoadjuvant anti-PD-1 for oral cavity cancer. The length of the CDR3 is 14 residues. From germline, CDR1 is SEHNR and CDR2 FQNEAQ (reference sequence). With V trimmed by 1 base and J by 2 bases, 0 bases remained unmatched. Tumor libraries mostly used about 5.1 ug genomic DNA, two replicates each. Profiled with immunoSEQ multiplex PCR; TCRdb holds only in-frame clones, not every one. Found here are 9,500 to 15,000 clones, about 67% of them singletons; the top ten hold approximately 6.2%. A single count supports this clone. This receptor was taken from a person between 40 and 79 years old with oral cavity squamous cell carcinoma. The donor label of this sample is uncertain. The source material was tumor tissue, sampled before nivolumab (anti-PD-1) treatment. This chain connects TRBV7-9 to TRBJ2-5; 8 bases align to TRBD1. Here the CDR3 DNA reads TGTGCCAGCAGCTTAGACAGGGGGCAAGAGACCCAGTACTTC. This codes for CASSLDRGQETQYF.